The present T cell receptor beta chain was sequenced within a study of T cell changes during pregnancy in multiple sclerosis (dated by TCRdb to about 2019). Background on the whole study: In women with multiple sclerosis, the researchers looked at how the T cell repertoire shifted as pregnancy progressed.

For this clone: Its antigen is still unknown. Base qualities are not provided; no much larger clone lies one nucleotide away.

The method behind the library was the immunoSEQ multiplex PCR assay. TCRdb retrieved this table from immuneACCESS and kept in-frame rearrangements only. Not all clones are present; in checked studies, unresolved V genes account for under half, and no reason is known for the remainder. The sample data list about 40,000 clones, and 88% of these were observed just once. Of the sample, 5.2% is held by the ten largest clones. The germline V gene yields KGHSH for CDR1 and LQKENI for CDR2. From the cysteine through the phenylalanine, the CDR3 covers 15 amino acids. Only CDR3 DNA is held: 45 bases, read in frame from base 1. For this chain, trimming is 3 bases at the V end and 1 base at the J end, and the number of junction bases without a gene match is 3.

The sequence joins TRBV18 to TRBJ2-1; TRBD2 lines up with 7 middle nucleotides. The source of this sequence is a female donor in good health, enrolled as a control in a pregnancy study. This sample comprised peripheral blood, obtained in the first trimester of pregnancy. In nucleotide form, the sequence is TGTGCCAGCTCACCGAGCGGGACTTCCTACAATGAGCAGTTCTTC. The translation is CASSPSGTSYNEQFF.